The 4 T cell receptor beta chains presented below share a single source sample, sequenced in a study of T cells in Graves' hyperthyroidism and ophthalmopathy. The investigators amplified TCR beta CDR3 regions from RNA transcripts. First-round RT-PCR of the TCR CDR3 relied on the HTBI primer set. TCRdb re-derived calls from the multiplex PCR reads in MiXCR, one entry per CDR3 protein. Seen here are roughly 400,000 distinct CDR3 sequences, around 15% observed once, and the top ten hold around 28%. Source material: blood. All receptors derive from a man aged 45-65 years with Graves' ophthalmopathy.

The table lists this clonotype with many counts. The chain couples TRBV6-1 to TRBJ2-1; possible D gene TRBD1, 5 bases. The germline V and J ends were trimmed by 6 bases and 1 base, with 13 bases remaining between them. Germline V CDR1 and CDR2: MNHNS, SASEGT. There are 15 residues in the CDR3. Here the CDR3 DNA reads TGTGCCAGCAGCAATGGACACCAATCCTACAATGAGCAGTTCTTC. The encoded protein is CASSNGHQSYNEQFF.

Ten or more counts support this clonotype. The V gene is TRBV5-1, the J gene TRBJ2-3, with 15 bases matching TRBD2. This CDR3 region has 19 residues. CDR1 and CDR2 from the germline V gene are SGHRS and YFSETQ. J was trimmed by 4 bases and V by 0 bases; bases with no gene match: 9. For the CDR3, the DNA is TGCGCCAGCAGCTTGGCCGGGACTAGCGGGAGGACCGCACCAGATACGCAGTATTTT. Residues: CASSLAGTSGRTAPDTQYF.

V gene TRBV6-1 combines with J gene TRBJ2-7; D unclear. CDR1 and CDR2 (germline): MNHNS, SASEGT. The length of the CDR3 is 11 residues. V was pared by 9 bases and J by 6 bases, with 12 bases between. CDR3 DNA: TGTGCCAGTGCGAGTCCTTCCGAGCAGTACTTC. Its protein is CASASPSEQYF.

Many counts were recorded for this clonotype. Here the CDR3 reads CASSEAWNRLYEQYF. The DNA for the CDR3 is TGTGCCAGCAGTGAAGCGTGGAACAGACTCTACGAGCAGTACTTC. V usage is TRBV6-1 and J usage is TRBJ2-7; the D is unclear. The germline V and J ends were trimmed by 0 bases and 3 bases, with 12 bases remaining between them. Germline V gene sequence: CDR1 MNHNS, CDR2 SASEGT. This CDR3 spans 15 amino acids.